Below are 25 T cell receptor beta chains sequenced from a single sample in a study of OX40 agonist ivuxolimab in advanced cancers. TCRdb's table, derived via immunoSEQ multiplex PCR, lists solely in-frame clones and lacks some. The sample shows tens of thousands of clones, roughly 90% of them seen only once. Sequencing was performed on CD4+ or CD8+ T cells sorted from blood, taken in a trial of the OX40 agonist ivuxolimab. These TCRs come from an adult with an advanced solid tumor such as melanoma, head and neck, liver or kidney cancer.

The chain recombines TRBV2 with TRBJ2-7; D perhaps matches TRBD1 (5 bases). This CDR3 contains 13 residues. Germline CDR1 is SNHLY and CDR2 is FYNNEI. The ends were cut back, 7 bases at V and 0 bases at J, with 10 bases in the middle. The CDR3 DNA is TGTGCCAGCATCAGGGCTAACTCCTACGAGCAGTACTTC. Translating it yields CASIRANSYEQYF.

The chain links TRBV10-3 to TRBJ2-7, with TRBD1 matching 12 bases. The germline gives CDR1 ENHRY, CDR2 SYGVKD. The CDR3 totals 15 residues. Trimming at V came to 6 bases and at J to 6 bases, leaving 9 bases not matched to a gene. The CDR3 sequence: CAISSRDRGQGEQYF. DNA of the CDR3: TGTGCCATCAGCTCCCGGGACAGGGGGCAGGGCGAGCAGTACTTC.

V and J are TRBV30 and TRBJ1-6; 9 bases are a match to TRBD1. With 5 bases clipped from V and 9 bases from J, the junction kept 5 bases outside the gene matches. Germline-derived CDR1 and CDR2 are GTSNPN and SVGIG (reference sequence). The CDR3 length is 13 residues. The CDR3 is CAWGQGFSSPLHF. CDR3 nucleotide sequence: TGTGCCTGGGGACAGGGGTTCAGTTCACCCCTCCACTTT.

The CDR3 region has the DNA TGTGCCAGCAGCTTGGACTATACAACTCCTAAGGAGCAGTACTTC. Residues: CASSLDYTTPKEQYF. This chain joins TRBV11-2 and TRBJ2-7, with a possible D match to TRBD2 (6 bases). The CDR3 covers 15 residues. V dropped 3 bases and J dropped 7 bases, with 19 bases sitting between them. Germline V gene sequence: CDR1 SGHAT, CDR2 FQNNGV.

This chain joins TRBV5-1 and TRBJ1-2; possibly TRBD1 for D (5 bases). The CDR3 spans 14 residues. CDR1 is SGHRS, CDR2 YFSETQ, per germline. V was shortened by 0 bases and J by 2 bases, with 8 bases between the two germline ends. The CDR3 spells CASSLEGRNYGYTF. The DNA of the CDR3 is TGCGCCAGCAGCTTGGAGGGACGGAACTATGGCTACACCTTC. Full variable domain (remainder filled in from reference TRBV5-1 and TRBJ1-2): KAGVTQTPRYLIKTRGQQVTLSCSPISGHRSVSWYQQTPGQGLQFLFEYFSETQRNKGNFPGRFSGRQFSNSRSEMNVSTLELGDSALYLCASSLEGRNYGYTFGSGTRLTVV.

The genes are TRBV30 and TRBJ2-7; D remains ambiguous. This CDR3 spans 13 amino acids. Germline assignment: CDR1 GTSNPN and CDR2 SVGIG (reference sequence). The V end lost 6 bases, the J end lost 2 bases, and 14 bases lay between the germline ends. CDR3 sequence reads: CACIALYPYEQYF. The CDR3 nucleotides are TGTGCCTGCATCGCCCTCTACCCCTACGAGCAGTACTTC.

This chain joins TRBV6-1 and TRBJ1-1; TRBD1 might be the D (5 bases). V lost 6 bases, J lost 5 bases, and 13 bases lay in between. Germline V gene data show CDR1 as MNHNS and CDR2 as SASEGT. This CDR3 is 13 amino acids long. CDR3 protein: CASRPGGGTEAFF. CDR3 bases: TGTGCCAGCAGACCGGGGGGTGGAACTGAAGCTTTCTTT.

The chain uses TRBV2 and TRBJ1-2; 7 bases are a match to TRBD1. The CDR3 is 13 residues long. Trimming cost V 5 bases and J 7 bases; bases outside gene matches: 7. Per the germline V gene, CDR1 is SNHLY and CDR2 is FYNNEI. The CDR3 protein is CASSSTGMGGYTF. DNA of the CDR3: TGTGCCAGCAGTTCGACAGGGATGGGTGGCTACACCTTC.

The chain couples TRBV6-1 to TRBJ1-2, with D hard to call. The CDR3 is 16 amino acids. Germline CDR1 is MNHNS and CDR2 is SASEGT. Trimming removed 2 bases from V and 8 bases from J, with 21 bases in between. CDR3 in DNA: TGTGCCAGCAGTGAAAACCCCGTTTTAGTCGCGACCGGCTACACCTTC. It is translated as CASSENPVLVATGYTF.

The genes are TRBV27 and TRBJ2-7, with D unclear. CDR1 is MNHEY, CDR2 SMNVEV, per germline (reference sequence). The CDR3 runs 11 residues. The V gene lost 7 bases and the J gene lost 2 bases, with 6 bases spanning the gap. As DNA, the CDR3 is TGTGCCAGCACCCCAGCCTACGAGCAGTACTTC. The encoded protein is CASTPAYEQYF.

This clone was counted once. V and J are TRBV5-1 and TRBJ2-7; either TRBD1 or TRBD2 may fit D (5 bases each). This CDR3 contains 14 residues. CDR1 is SGHRS, CDR2 YFSETQ, per germline. Between the trimmed V and J ends, which lost 0 bases and 5 bases, there was a span of 12 bases. The DNA for the CDR3 is TGCGCCAGCAGCTTGGCGAGGGGTAACGACGAGCAGTACTTC. Its protein is CASSLARGNDEQYF.

The chain links TRBV6-1 to TRBJ2-5; D unclear. This CDR3 region has 15 residues. Germline CDR1 is MNHNS and CDR2 is SASEGT. Trimming pared 1 base from V and 6 bases from J, leaving 15 bases between. The CDR3 DNA reads TGTGCCAGCAGTGAAGGGGGAACGTCGCGGAAGACCCAGTACTTC. Translation: CASSEGGTSRKTQYF.

The chain is built from TRBV18 and TRBJ2-3, with TRBD2 identical over 10 bases. Germline V gives CDR1 KGHSH, CDR2 LQKENI. V lost 2 bases and J lost 4; bases outside the gene matches: 3. The CDR3 covers 15 residues. The CDR3 DNA follows: TGTGCCAGCTCACCAACTAGCGGGAACGCAGATACGCAGTATTTT. Translated, it gives CASSPTSGNADTQYF.

The chain has TRBV29-1 and TRBJ1-2; weak D call: TRBD1 (6 bases). V lost 6 bases and J lost 4, with 15 bases in between. This CDR3 is built from 13 residues. Germline assignment: CDR1 SQVTM and CDR2 ANQGSEA. CDR3 region: CSVGKGGSYGYTF. CDR3 nucleotide sequence: TGCAGCGTGGGGAAGGGGGGGAGCTATGGCTACACCTTC.

The genes are TRBV2 and TRBJ2-1; 11 positions match TRBD1. The CDR3 has 15 residues. Germline CDR1 reads SNHLY; CDR2 reads FYNNEI. V trimming: 6 bases; J trimming: 7 bases; junction bases outside the gene matches: 8. The CDR3 sequence: CASRPGQGVMNEQFF. The CDR3 coding sequence is TGTGCCAGCAGGCCGGGACAGGGGGTAATGAATGAGCAGTTCTTC.

DNA of the CDR3: TGTGCCAGCACCCCAGGGGGGGGTTTCTCTGGAAACACCATATATTTT. Translation gives CASTPGGGFSGNTIYF. The chain links TRBV2 to TRBJ1-3; 7 bases are a match to TRBD1. Trimming took 7 bases from V and 0 from J; bases not matched to a gene: 9. Germline V CDR1 and CDR2: SNHLY, FYNNEI. The CDR3 consists of 16 residues.

Written as DNA, the CDR3 is TGTGCCAGCAGCCCCGGGACAGCGCTTCCAGTTGTCGAAAACACCATATATTTT. Protein: CASSPGTALPVVENTIYF. V is TRBV4-2 and J is TRBJ1-3; 7 bases map to TRBD1. Germline values: CDR1 LGHNA, CDR2 YNFKEQ. This CDR3 contains 18 residues. V dropped 4 bases and J dropped 6; count of bases not matched to a gene: 18.

This chain joins TRBV7-2 and TRBJ1-4; D ambiguous. The CDR3 spans 17 residues. The V gene lost 5 bases and the J gene lost 4 bases, with 20 bases spanning the gap. In germline, CDR1 is SGHTA, CDR2 FQGNSA. The CDR3 sequence is CASSPDGPSYDNEKLFF. CDR3 coding DNA: TGTGCCAGCAGCCCCGACGGGCCCAGTTACGATAATGAAAAACTGTTTTTT.

The chain recombines TRBV7-2 with TRBJ1-5, with a tentative D call TRBD1 (6 bases). The CDR3 extends over 14 amino acids. Trimming stripped 5 bases from V and 5 bases from J, with 13 bases between. CDR1 and CDR2 (germline): SGHTA, FQGNSA. The CDR3 is CASSTGFGDQPQHF. DNA of the CDR3: TGTGCCAGCAGCACAGGGTTCGGGGATCAGCCCCAGCATTTT.

This clone has a handful of counts. The chain has TRBV9 and TRBJ1-4; D not certain. V lost 0 bases and J 0 bases, leaving 6 bases between the germline ends. Germline assignment: CDR1 SGDLS and CDR2 YYNGEE. The CDR3 runs to 15 residues. The CDR3 bases are TGTGCCAGCAGCGTAGGGCCAGCAACTAATGAAAAACTGTTTTTT. It translates to CASSVGPATNEKLFF.

The V and J genes are TRBV7-2 and TRBJ1-2; D not certain. Germline assignment: CDR1 SGHTA and CDR2 FQGNSA. The V end lost 5 bases, the J end lost 7 bases, and 17 bases lay between the germline ends. The CDR3 is made up of 14 amino acids. The CDR3 sequence is CASSPDVPRGGYTF. The CDR3 nucleotides read TGTGCCAGCAGCCCGGACGTCCCCCGGGGTGGCTACACCTTC.

This chain connects TRBV6-5 to TRBJ2-1; D could derive from TRBD1 or TRBD2 (7 bases each). CDR3 length: 15 amino acids. Per germline, CDR1 MNHEY and CDR2 SVGAGI. The V end was cut by 2 bases, the J end by 4 bases, with 12 bases between. CDR3 DNA sequence: TGTGCCAGCAGTTACAGGGGGCGGGAGTACAATGAGCAGTTCTTC. Translation: CASSYRGREYNEQFF.

The V and J genes are TRBV4-2 and TRBJ2-2; TRBD1 aligns across 7 bases. Per the germline V gene, CDR1 is LGHNA and CDR2 is YNFKEQ. CDR3 length equals 16 residues. V shed 0 bases and J 6 bases; nucleotides not matched to a gene: 7. The chain's CDR3 is CASSQELNQGAGELFF. CDR3 DNA: TGTGCCAGCAGCCAAGAACTTAATCAGGGGGCCGGGGAGCTGTTTTTT.

The chain uses TRBV5-8 and TRBJ2-1; D is possibly TRBD2 (6 bases). There are 13 residues in the CDR3. V was pared by 2 bases and J by 9 bases, with 12 bases between. The V gene's germline CDR1 is SGHTS and CDR2 YDEGEE. CDR3 amino acids: CASSFGDFGEQFF. The CDR3 region has the DNA TGTGCCAGCAGCTTTGGGGACTTCGGTGAGCAGTTCTTC.

The J gene is TRBJ2-7, the V gene TRBV11-2; D remains ambiguous. V dropped 5 bases and J dropped 7 bases, with 12 bases sitting between them. This CDR3 is 12 amino acids long. Germline CDR1 is SGHAT and CDR2 is FQNNGV. CDR3 nucleotides: TGTGCCAGCAGCGACATCATGGATGAGCAGTACTTC. Translation gives CASSDIMDEQYF. Full variable domain (remainder filled in from reference TRBV11-2 and TRBJ2-7): EAGVAQSPRYKIIEKRQSVAFWCNPISGHATLYWYQQILGQGPKLLIQFQNNGVVDDSQLPKDRFSAERLKGVDSTLKIQPAKLEDSAVYLCASSDIMDEQYFGPGTRLTVT.